This is a list of T cell receptor beta chains from one sample in a study of radiotherapy plus CTLA-4 blockade in lung cancer. Sequencing used immunoSEQ multiplex PCR; TCRdb keeps in-frame clones, though not all of them. The table lists 50,000 to 65,000 clones, approximately 82% of them singletons. This specimen was peripheral blood, taken from a patient treated with radiotherapy plus ipilimumab. Source of these receptors: a human donor with non-small cell lung cancer whose response to radiotherapy plus ipilimumab could not be evaluated. Each CDR3 is given with its conserved first and last residue. A D gene is named only where the DNA matches it firmly. Some rows have no size entry. The others give once, few or many, or a class for an expanded clone.

D gene,clone size,J gene,V gene,CDR3 DNA,CDR3 protein
-,-,TRBJ1-1,TRBV2,TGTGCCAGCAGTGAACTTACGGCAGGGAACACTGAAGCTTTCTTT,CASSELTAGNTEAFF
-,few,TRBJ2-5,TRBV7-9,TGTGCCAGCAGCTTATGGCAGAACCAAGAGACCCAGTACTTC,CASSLWQNQETQYF
TRBD2,-,TRBJ2-1,TRBV4-3,TGCGCCAGCAGCCAAGACGGGACTAGTAACAATGAGCAGTTCTTC,CASSQDGTSNNEQFF
TRBD1,-,TRBJ1-2,TRBV11-2,TGTGCCAGCAGCTTAGGGATGGGGGGACAGTACGGCTACACCTTC,CASSLGMGGQYGYTF
-,-,TRBJ1-1,TRBV5-5,TGTGCCAGCAGCGGGTCGGACACCAACACTGAAGCTTTCTTT,CASSGSDTNTEAFF
TRBD1,-,TRBJ2-7,TRBV29-1,TGCAGCGTGGGATCGGGACAGGGGGGTGACGAGCAGTACTTC,CSVGSGQGGDEQYF
-,-,TRBJ1-2,TRBV14,TGTGCCAGCAAGCCGTCGGGGGGAGGAAGGTGGGGCTACACCTTC,CASKPSGGGRWGYTF
TRBD1,-,TRBJ1-5,TRBV7-2,TGTGCCAGCAGCTCGGACAGGGGTCAGCCCCAGCATTTT,CASSSDRGQPQHF
TRBD2,-,TRBJ2-3,TRBV27,TGTGCCAGCAGCCTGACTAGCGGGAGGGTTTCAGATACGCAGTATTTT,CASSLTSGRVSDTQYF
TRBD1,-,TRBJ1-1,TRBV15,TGTGCCACCAGCTCAACCCCGACAGGGACAATCAACACTGAAGCTTTCTTT,CATSSTPTGTINTEAFF